The rows below give T cell receptor beta chains drawn from one sample of a study of identical twins. TCRdb reanalysed the 5' RACE reads using MiXCR and keeps one entry per CDR3 protein. This table holds 640,000 or so distinct CDR3 sequences, 5.5% to 7.5% found once. Sequencing input: naive T cells sorted from blood. The receptor set was obtained from a man younger than 30 in good health. The CDR3 runs from the conserved cysteine through the conserved F or W. D genes are given only for firm matches. Clone sizes are given selectively: once, few, many, or a class where the clone is expanded.

TRBV6-2/TRBV6-3	NA	TRBJ2-7	NA	CASSPTAGIYEQYF	TGTGCCAGCAGTCCGACGGCAGGGATCTACGAGCAGTACTTC
TRBV15	NA	TRBJ2-7	many	CATSRDRSYEQYF	TGTGCCACCAGCAGAGACAGGTCCTACGAGCAGTACTTC
TRBV7-9	NA	TRBJ2-1	NA	CASSRGPSEQFF	TGTGCCAGCAGCCGTGGGCCAAGTGAGCAGTTCTTC
TRBV5-1	NA	TRBJ2-2	many	CASSSQGMNTGELFF	TGCGCCAGCAGCTCCCAGGGCATGAACACCGGGGAGCTGTTTTTT
TRBV6-2/TRBV6-3	TRBD1	TRBJ2-3	few	CASSEQGAGTDTQYF	TGTGCCAGCAGCGAACAGGGGGCCGGCACAGATACGCAGTATTTT
TRBV12-3/TRBV12-4	NA	TRBJ2-1	many	CASRFHNEQFF	TGTGCCAGCCGGTTCCACAATGAGCAGTTCTTC
TRBV25-1	TRBD1	TRBJ1-1	NA	CASSETPGQGPRIREAFF	TGTGCCAGCAGTGAAACCCCGGGACAGGGCCCTAGGATCAGGGAAGCTTTCTTT
TRBV27	NA	TRBJ2-1	NA	CASSSNTPGDNEQFF	TGTGCCAGCAGTTCCAATACCCCAGGTGACAATGAGCAGTTCTTC
TRBV18	TRBD1	TRBJ2-7	many	CASSRETGTYEQYF	TGTGCCAGCTCACGCGAGACAGGGACCTACGAGCAGTACTTC
TRBV9	NA	TRBJ1-4	few	CASSVEGDEKLFF	TGTGCCAGCAGCGTAGAAGGGGATGAAAAACTGTTTTTT
TRBV24-1	NA	TRBJ2-5	NA	CATSETDSQETQYF	TGTGCCACCAGTGAAACGGACAGCCAAGAGACCCAGTACTTC
TRBV6-2/TRBV6-3	NA	TRBJ1-5	NA	CASSSTTEAFQPQHF	TGTGCCAGCAGTTCCACTACCGAGGCATTTCAGCCCCAGCATTTT
TRBV3-1	TRBD1	TRBJ2-7	NA	CASSPRDREPEQYF	TGTGCCAGCAGCCCCCGGGACAGGGAACCCGAGCAGTACTTC
TRBV5-1	TRBD2	TRBJ2-1	many	CASTAVGTSGKNEQFF	TGCGCCAGCACGGCGGTGGGGACTAGCGGGAAAAATGAGCAGTTCTTC
TRBV12-3/TRBV12-4	NA	TRBJ1-2	many	CASTTAPEIGYGYTF	TGTGCCAGCACTACGGCCCCTGAGATTGGCTATGGCTACACCTTC
TRBV29-1	NA	TRBJ2-1	many	CSVPSPIDNEQFF	TGCAGCGTTCCCTCCCCAATAGACAATGAGCAGTTCTTC
TRBV7-9	NA	TRBJ1-1	many	CASSLVPGYTEAFF	TGTGCCAGCAGCTTAGTCCCAGGGTACACTGAAGCTTTCTTT
TRBV14	NA	TRBJ2-5	NA	CASSQSAGNLF	TGTGCCAGCAGCCAATCTGCGGGAAATCTCTTC
TRBV10-3	TRBD1	TRBJ2-7	many	CAISGPSGTGLGEQYF	TGTGCCATCAGTGGCCCCTCCGGGACAGGGTTGGGGGAGCAGTACTTC
TRBV11-1	NA	TRBJ2-6	many	CASSSLQGHFSGANVLTF	TGTGCCAGCAGCTCCCTACAGGGCCATTTCTCTGGGGCCAACGTCCTGACTTTC
TRBV6-5	NA	TRBJ1-1	many	CASSYYGNTEAFF	TGTGCCAGCAGTTACTACGGGAACACTGAAGCTTTCTTT